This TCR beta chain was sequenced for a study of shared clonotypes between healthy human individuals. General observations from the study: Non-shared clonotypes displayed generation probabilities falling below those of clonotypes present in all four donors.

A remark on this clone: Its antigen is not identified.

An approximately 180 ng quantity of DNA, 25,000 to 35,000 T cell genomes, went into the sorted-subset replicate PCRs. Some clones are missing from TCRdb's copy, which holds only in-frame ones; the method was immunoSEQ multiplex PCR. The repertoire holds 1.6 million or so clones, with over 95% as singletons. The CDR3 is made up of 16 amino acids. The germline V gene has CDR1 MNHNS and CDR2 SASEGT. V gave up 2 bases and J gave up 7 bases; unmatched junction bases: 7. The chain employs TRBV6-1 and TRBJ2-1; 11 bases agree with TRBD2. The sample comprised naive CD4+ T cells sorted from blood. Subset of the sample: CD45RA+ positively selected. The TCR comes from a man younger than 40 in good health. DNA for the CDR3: TGTGCCAGCAGTGAAAAGAGGGCTAGCGGGGGGAATGAGCAGTTCTTC. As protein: CASSEKRASGGNEQFF.